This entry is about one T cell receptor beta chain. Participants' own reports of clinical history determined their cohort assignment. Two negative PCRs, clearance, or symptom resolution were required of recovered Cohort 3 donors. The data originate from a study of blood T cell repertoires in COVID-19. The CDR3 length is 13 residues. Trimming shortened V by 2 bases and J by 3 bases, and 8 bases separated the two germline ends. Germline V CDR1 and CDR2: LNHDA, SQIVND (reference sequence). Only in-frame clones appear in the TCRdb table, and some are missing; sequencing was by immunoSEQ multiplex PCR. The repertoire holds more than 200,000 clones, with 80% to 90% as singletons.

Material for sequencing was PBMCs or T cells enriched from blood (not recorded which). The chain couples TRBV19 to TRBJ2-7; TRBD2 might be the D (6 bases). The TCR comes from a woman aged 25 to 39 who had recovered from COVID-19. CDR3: CASSILEGYEQYF. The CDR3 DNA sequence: TGTGCCAGTAGTATACTGGAGGGCTACGAGCAGTACTTC.